Below are 20 T cell receptor beta chains sequenced from a single sample in a study of regulatory dendritic cells for organ transplantation. Allogeneic regulatory or mature dendritic cells were co-cultured for 4 to 6 days with CFSE-labeled sorted T cells at 1:10. These receptors are not linked to any known antigen. The repertoire was sequenced with immunoSEQ multiplex PCR; TCRdb's copy has only in-frame clones and lacks some. The sample gives about 11,000 clones, 65% to 85% of which show up once; about 2.6% is in the top ten. What was sequenced was memory CD4+ T cells from blood cultured with regulatory dendritic cells. Subset reported: CD45RO+ memory T cells. Receptors were obtained from a human donor in good health.

The chain recombines TRBV10-3 with TRBJ2-3; the D gene is possibly TRBD2 (6 bases). Per germline, CDR1 ENHRY and CDR2 SYGVKD. CDR3 length: 15 amino acids. The V end was cut by 0 bases, the J end by 6 bases, with 13 bases between. CDR3 sequence (DNA): TGTGCCATCAGTGAGTCGAACGGGGGTCCGGATACGCAGTATTTT. It translates to CAISESNGGPDTQYF.

Only one count was recorded for this clone. The chain links TRBV6-6 to TRBJ1-1; no reliable D call. CDR1 MNHNY and CDR2 SVGAGI come from the germline V gene (reference sequence). The V end was cut by 6 bases, the J end by 4 bases, with 15 bases between. The CDR3 consists of 14 residues. The DNA for the CDR3 is TGTGCCAGCAGCCCATTTCGCCGAGGCACTGAAGCTTTCTTT. This codes for CASSPFRRGTEAFF.

This clone was found a few times. This rearrangement joins TRBV4-1 to TRBJ1-2; 8 bases align to TRBD1. Germline V lookup: CDR1 MGHRA, CDR2 YSYEKL. The CDR3 runs to 15 residues. The V gene end was trimmed by 4 bases and the J gene end by 6 bases; junction bases not matched to a gene: 10. The CDR3 DNA reads TGCGCCAGCAGCCCAAGATTCGCAGGGGGCGATGGCTACACCTTC. It specifies CASSPRFAGGDGYTF.

The chain links TRBV7-2 to TRBJ1-1, with 7 bases identical to TRBD1. The V gene's germline CDR1 is SGHTA and CDR2 FQGNSA. CDR3 length equals 15 residues. Trimming cost V 3 bases and J 4 bases; bases outside gene matches: 8. This chain's CDR3 is CASSLTGKGSTEAFF. CDR3 bases: TGTGCCAGCAGCTTGACAGGGAAAGGGAGCACTGAAGCTTTCTTT.

The genes are TRBV5-1 and TRBJ2-7; D gene ambiguous. The V and J ends lost 0 bases and 3 bases respectively, with 10 bases between them. Germline V gives CDR1 SGHRS, CDR2 YFSETQ. This CDR3 is 14 amino acids long. This CDR3 is CASSLGQANYEQYF. Here the CDR3 DNA reads TGCGCCAGCAGCTTGGGGCAGGCTAACTACGAGCAGTACTTC.

This clone was counted a few times. The rearrangement uses TRBV18 and TRBJ2-7; TRBD1 agrees at 7 bases. This CDR3 region has 14 residues. Germline CDR1 is KGHSH and CDR2 is LQKENI. The ends lost 2 bases at V and 4 bases at J; junction bases unmatched: 5. DNA of the CDR3: TGTGCCAGCTCACCAGGCAGGGGGAATTACGAGCAGTACTTC. Encoded protein: CASSPGRGNYEQYF.

This clone is categorized as medium-sized. The rearrangement links TRBV9 to TRBJ1-1; unclear D gene. This CDR3 spans 15 amino acids. Germline V CDR1 and CDR2: SGDLS, YYNGEE. V was cut by 1 base and J by 4 bases, with 14 bases left in between. The CDR3 reads CASSVLGSAGTEAFF. CDR3 sequence (DNA): TGTGCCAGCAGCGTATTGGGGTCCGCGGGCACTGAAGCTTTCTTT.

In this sample, this clone turned up a few times. The chain carries TRBV28 and TRBJ1-2; a weak D match, TRBD1 (6 bases). V was shortened by 6 bases and J by 4 bases, with 18 bases between the two germline ends. The CDR3 runs to 15 residues. Germline V CDR1 and CDR2: MDHEN, SYDVKM. The CDR3 is CASRGSDRRVYGYTF. The CDR3 nucleotides read TGTGCCAGCAGAGGATCAGACAGGAGAGTCTATGGCTACACCTTC.

The chain joins TRBV6-1 to TRBJ2-7; D unresolved. Trimming left V 3 bases short and J 2 bases short, with 11 bases between. The CDR3 is 14 residues long. Germline V gives CDR1 MNHNS, CDR2 SASEGT. The chain's CDR3 is CASSDGTTTYEQYF. CDR3 DNA: TGTGCCAGCAGTGATGGCACAACCACCTACGAGCAGTACTTC.

V is TRBV6-1 and J is TRBJ1-2, with D maybe TRBD1 (5 bases). Trimming left V 10 bases short and J 4 bases short, with 13 bases between. CDR1 is MNHNS and CDR2 is SASEGT in the germline V gene. The CDR3 spans 12 residues. This chain's CDR3 is CATGGRTYGYTF. The CDR3 DNA reads TGTGCCACCGGGGGACGGACCTATGGCTACACCTTC.

Comment on this clone: Other DNA sequences from this sample encode an identical CDR3 as well. The V and J genes are TRBV4-1 and TRBJ2-7; 8 bases are shared with TRBD2. The V gene's germline CDR1 is MGHRA and CDR2 YSYEKL. V shed 2 bases, J shed 3 bases, and the junction held 9 bases outside the gene matches. This CDR3 comprises 16 residues. CDR3 in DNA: TGCGCCAGCAGCCAAAACGCGGGGGGCACGTTCTACGAGCAGTACTTC. Its protein is CASSQNAGGTFYEQYF.

This clone was found a few times. V is TRBV5-1 and J is TRBJ2-1; 15 bases align to TRBD2. After removal of 3 bases from V and 9 bases from J, the junction contained 16 bases not matched to a gene. The germline gives CDR1 SGHRS, CDR2 YFSETQ. There are 19 residues in the CDR3. The CDR3 reads CASSSGTSGGSFRAREQFF. DNA for the CDR3: TGCGCCAGCAGCTCGGGGACTAGCGGGGGGTCTTTCCGGGCTCGTGAGCAGTTCTTC. Variable domain in full (rest from reference TRBV5-1 and TRBJ2-1): KAGVTQTPRYLIKTRGQQVTLSCSPISGHRSVSWYQQTPGQGLQFLFEYFSETQRNKGNFPGRFSGRQFSNSRSEMNVSTLELGDSALYLCASSSGTSGGSFRAREQFFGPGTRLTVL.

The chain couples TRBV7-2 to TRBJ2-5; 7 bases fit TRBD1. Trimming cost V 4 bases and J 5 bases; bases outside gene matches: 4. CDR1 and CDR2 from the germline V gene are SGHTA and FQGNSA. The CDR3 is 13 amino acids. This chain's CDR3 is CASSYGQAETQYF. For the CDR3, the DNA is TGTGCCAGCAGCTACGGACAGGCGGAGACCCAGTACTTC.

This clone is a singleton in its sample. The gene calls are TRBV4-2 and TRBJ2-4; 10 bases fit TRBD2. The CDR3 is 21 amino acids. V shed 2 bases and J 0 bases; nucleotides not matched to a gene: 16. The germline V gene has CDR1 LGHNA and CDR2 YNFKEQ. The CDR3 region has the DNA TGTGCCAGCAGCCAACCAATTTTAGGGCTAGCGGGGGCCCTAGCCAAAAACATTCAGTACTTC. Encoded protein: CASSQPILGLAGALAKNIQYF.

This clone was seen a handful of times. This sequence joins TRBV5-4 and TRBJ1-2, with 8 bases fitting TRBD1. The trim removed 3 bases at V and 5 bases at J, leaving 6 bases unmatched. The CDR3 is made up of 14 amino acids. CDR1 and CDR2 (germline): SGHNT, YYREEE (reference sequence). DNA for the CDR3: TGTGCCAGCAGCTCAGGACAGGGCTGGTATGGCTACACCTTC. It codes for CASSSGQGWYGYTF.

J is TRBJ1-2 and V is TRBV4-1; 10 positions match TRBD1. The CDR3 runs to 17 residues. Germline V CDR1 and CDR2: MGHRA, YSYEKL. V gave up 5 bases and J gave up 4 bases; unmatched junction bases: 13. The CDR3 DNA follows: TGCGCCAGCAGCGTAGCGGGTGGGGACAGGGGCATCTATGGCTACACCTTC. This codes for CASSVAGGDRGIYGYTF.

The chain couples TRBV5-1 to TRBJ2-7; the match to TRBD2 covers 8 bases. J gave up 6 bases and V 3 bases, and 5 bases lay outside the gene matches. CDR1 and CDR2 (germline): SGHRS, YFSETQ. This CDR3 region has 13 residues. The chain's CDR3 is CASSSGLGSEQYF. The DNA of the CDR3 is TGCGCCAGCAGCTCGGGACTAGGATCCGAGCAGTACTTC.

This chain links TRBV5-1 with TRBJ2-3, with 14 bases matching TRBD2. In germline, CDR1 is SGHRS, CDR2 YFSETQ. The V and J ends lost 4 bases and 0 bases, in that order; junction bases with no gene match: 4. The CDR3 loop spans 17 amino acids. The CDR3, as DNA: TGCGCCAGCAGCGTCGGGACTAGCGGGGGTAGCACAGATACGCAGTATTTT. Translated: CASSVGTSGGSTDTQYF.

This clone has just a few counts. This sequence joins TRBV10-3 and TRBJ2-3; TRBD2 aligns across 9 bases. Germline CDR1 is ENHRY and CDR2 is SYGVKD. CDR3 length: 15 residues. V lost 8 bases, J lost 1 base, and 7 bases stayed unmatched. The CDR3: CAIGGLASGTDTQYF. The CDR3 region has the DNA TGTGCCATCGGAGGACTAGCGAGTGGCACAGATACGCAGTATTTT.

V is TRBV5-1 and J is TRBJ2-7; possible D gene TRBD1, 6 bases. This CDR3 has 14 residues. Germline V gene lookup returns CDR1 SGHRS and CDR2 YFSETQ. The ends were cut back, 3 bases at V and 2 bases at J, with 12 bases in the middle. The DNA of the CDR3 is TGCGCCAGCAGCTCCGGACAGAGTCCCTACGAGCAGTACTTC. Amino acid sequence: CASSSGQSPYEQYF.